Below are 31 T cell receptor beta chains sequenced from a single sample in a study of long-term antiretroviral therapy in people with HIV. Investigators performed immunoSEQ version v3.0 at survey level. The protocol was immunoSEQ multiplex PCR, while the TCRdb copy is restricted to in-frame clones and leaves out a portion. The table shows tens of thousands of clones, with approximately 81% occurring only once. This sample comprised unsorted PBMCs, obtained 4.7 to 5 years after starting antiretroviral therapy. The source is a man aged 40-50 years with HIV.

The gene calls are TRBV21-1 and TRBJ2-3. TRBV21-1 is designated a pseudogene. The CDR3 has 15 amino acids. CDR3 in DNA: TGTGCCAGCAGCAAAAGGGGGGTTCAGGCAGATACGCAGTATTTT. This encodes CASSKRGVQADTQYF.

This clone was recorded once. The J gene is TRBJ2-1, the V gene TRBV19; 8 bases map to TRBD1. This CDR3 has 14 residues. J gave up 7 bases and V 3 bases, and 5 bases lay outside the gene matches. Germline CDR1 reads LNHDA; CDR2 reads SQIVND (reference sequence). CDR3 nucleotides: TGTGCCAGTAGTATCGCAGGGGGCTGGAATGAGCAGTTCTTC. Protein: CASSIAGGWNEQFF.

The chain carries TRBV9 and TRBJ1-3, with D uncertain. The V gene lost 0 bases and the J gene lost 1 base, with 5 bases spanning the gap. Germline values: CDR1 SGDLS, CDR2 YYNGEE. The CDR3 is made up of 14 amino acids. CDR3 in DNA: TGTGCCAGCAGCGTAGGGCAGTCTGGAAACACCATATATTTT. Protein sequence: CASSVGQSGNTIYF. Full variable domain (rest looked up from reference TRBV9 and TRBJ1-3): DSGVTQTPKHLITATGQRVTLRCSPRSGDLSVYWYQQSLDQGLQFLIQYYNGEERAKGNILERFSAQQFPDLHSELNLSSLELGDSALYFCASSVGQSGNTIYFGEGSWLTVV.

This clone was observed a few times. V gene TRBV2 combines with J gene TRBJ2-7; perhaps TRBD1 as D (6 bases). Trimming shortened V by 0 bases and J by 6 bases, and 15 bases separated the two germline ends. This CDR3 contains 15 residues. Germline CDR1 reads SNHLY; CDR2 reads FYNNEI. The CDR3 here is CASSEAGGVRREQYF. The CDR3 nucleotides read TGTGCCAGCAGTGAAGCAGGGGGAGTTCGACGCGAGCAGTACTTC. Filled out from reference TRBV2 and TRBJ2-7, the complete variable domain reads EPEVTQTPSHQVTQMGQEVILRCVPISNHLYFYWYRQILGQKVEFLVSFYNNEISEKSEIFDDQFSVERPDGSNFTLKIRSTKLEDSAMYFCASSEAGGVRREQYFGPGTRLTVT.

V is TRBV29-1 and J is TRBJ2-1; the D gene is possibly TRBD2 (6 bases). CDR3 length: 15 amino acids. V lost 5 bases and J 0 bases, leaving 14 bases between the germline ends. Germline-derived CDR1 and CDR2 are SQVTM and ANQGSEA. The CDR3 protein is CSVSGTPSSYNEQFF. CDR3 DNA: TGCAGCGTTTCCGGGACTCCGAGCTCCTACAATGAGCAGTTCTTC.

This clone turned up a few times. The chain couples TRBV18 to TRBJ2-7; 12 nucleotides align to TRBD2. The CDR3 loop spans 17 amino acids. Per germline, CDR1 KGHSH and CDR2 LQKENI. J gave up 1 base and V 3 bases, and 7 bases lay outside the gene matches. CDR3: CASSPPTTSGGSYEQYF. DNA for the CDR3: TGTGCCAGCTCACCTCCTACGACTAGCGGGGGTTCCTACGAGCAGTACTTC. Variable domain in full (rest from reference TRBV18 and TRBJ2-7): NAGVMQNPRHLVRRRGQEARLRCSPMKGHSHVYWYRQLPEEGLKFMVYLQKENIIDESGMPKERFSAEFPKEGPSILRIQQVVRGDSAAYFCASSPPTTSGGSYEQYFGPGTRLTVT.

J is TRBJ1-2 and V is TRBV19; 8 bases match TRBD1. Per the germline V gene, CDR1 is LNHDA and CDR2 is SQIVND (reference sequence). The CDR3 contains 13 residues. V lost 10 bases and J lost 6; bases outside the gene matches: 10. The CDR3 region is CATLDRDKDGYTF. CDR3 DNA: TGTGCCACCTTGGACAGGGATAAGGATGGCTACACCTTC.

CDR3 in DNA: TGTGCCAGCAGTGAGCCCGGGTTGGAGCTGTTTTTT. Its protein product is CASSEPGLELFF. The rearrangement joins TRBV7-9 to TRBJ2-2; D not resolved. Trimming took 6 bases from V and 10 from J, leaving 12 bases between them. This CDR3 region has 12 residues. Germline CDR1 is SEHNR and CDR2 is FQNEAQ (reference sequence).

The chain joins TRBV7-6 to TRBJ1-3, with D perhaps matching TRBD1 (5 bases). Trimming took 1 base from V and 0 from J, leaving 10 bases between them. Germline assignment: CDR1 SGHVS and CDR2 FNYEAQ. The CDR3 length is 16 residues. DNA for the CDR3: TGTGCCAGCAGCTTAGGTGGGGGTAGCTCTGGAAACACCATATATTTT. Its protein is CASSLGGGSSGNTIYF.

The gene calls are TRBV10-3 and TRBJ1-2, with 7 bases that match TRBD1. The germline V gene encodes CDR1 ENHRY and CDR2 SYGVKD. The CDR3 is 12 residues long. V gave up 10 bases and J gave up 8 bases; unmatched junction bases: 10. This CDR3 is CATRQGQKGYTF. CDR3 DNA: TGTGCCACCAGACAGGGACAGAAGGGCTACACCTTC.

The rearrangement joins TRBV7-9 to TRBJ2-1; 13 bases fit TRBD2. Unmatched junction bases numbered 4, after V lost 5 bases and J lost 9 bases. Germline assignment: CDR1 SEHNR and CDR2 FQNEAQ (reference sequence). This CDR3 is built from 14 residues. CDR3 DNA: TGTGCCAGCAGCGGGACTAGCGGGATCGTTGAGCAGTTCTTC. Translation: CASSGTSGIVEQFF.

The DNA for the CDR3 is TGTGCCAACGGGGCGCCCGGGGCCAACGTCCTGACTTTC. It codes for CANGAPGANVLTF. The chain couples TRBV11-2 to TRBJ2-6, with D perhaps matching TRBD1 or TRBD2 (5 bases each). This CDR3 comprises 13 residues. The V gene lost 10 bases and the J gene lost 4 bases, with 11 bases spanning the gap. Per germline, CDR1 SGHAT and CDR2 FQNNGV.

This chain links TRBV5-6 with TRBJ1-1; D remains unclear. This CDR3 spans 13 amino acids. Germline CDR1 is SGHDT and CDR2 is YYEEEE. The V end lost 2 bases, the J end lost 6 bases, and 11 bases lay between the germline ends. CDR3 amino acids: CASSFGELAEAFF. The CDR3 DNA reads TGTGCCAGCAGCTTCGGGGAGTTGGCTGAAGCTTTCTTT.

This sequence joins TRBV9 and TRBJ2-1, with 9 nucleotides matching TRBD2. This CDR3 spans 14 amino acids. V gave up 4 bases and J gave up 8 bases; unmatched junction bases: 7. The V gene's germline CDR1 is SGDLS and CDR2 YYNGEE. In nucleotides, the CDR3 is TGTGCCAGCAGCCGCGGGGGGGCTATCCATGAGCAGTTCTTC. This translates into CASSRGGAIHEQFF.

This chain links TRBV7-9 with TRBJ1-2, with D possibly TRBD1 on 5 matching bases. The ends were cut back, 10 bases at V and 6 bases at J, with 18 bases in the middle. Germline CDR1 is SEHNR and CDR2 is FQNEAQ (reference sequence). The CDR3 has 13 residues. Written as DNA, the CDR3 is TGTGCCACCGGTCCTGACCCGGACAATGGCTACACCTTC. Translating gives CATGPDPDNGYTF. Together with reference TRBV7-9 and TRBJ1-2, the CDR3 gives the full variable domain: DTGVSQNPRHKITKRGQNVTFRCDPISEHNRLYWYRQTLGQGPEFLTYFQNEAQLEKSRLLSDRFSAERPKGSFSTLEIQRTEQGDSAMYLCATGPDPDNGYTFGSGTRLTVV.

The J gene is TRBJ1-5, the V gene TRBV7-9; no firm D call. CDR1 is SEHNR and CDR2 is FQNEAQ in the germline V gene (reference sequence). The CDR3 covers 13 residues. The V end lost 1 base, the J end lost 10 bases, and 11 bases lay between the germline ends. CDR3 bases: TGTGCCAGCAGCTTAGAGTCGAGTGGTCCCCAGCATTTT. The encoded protein is CASSLESSGPQHF. The complete variable domain, with remaining parts taken from reference TRBV7-9 and TRBJ1-5, reads DTGVSQNPRHKITKRGQNVTFRCDPISEHNRLYWYRQTLGQGPEFLTYFQNEAQLEKSRLLSDRFSAERPKGSFSTLEIQRTEQGDSAMYLCASSLESSGPQHFGDGTRLSIL.

CDR3 protein: CSALAKNIQYF. DNA for the CDR3: TGCAGCGCCCTGGCCAAAAACATTCAGTACTTC. The chain carries TRBV29-1 and TRBJ2-4; no reliable D call. The CDR3 extends over 11 amino acids. Trimming cost V 7 bases and J 1 base, with 5 bases left between them. CDR1 SQVTM and CDR2 ANQGSEA come from the germline V gene.

The chain carries TRBV19 and TRBJ2-3; 11 bases align to TRBD1. V lost 8 bases, J lost 3 bases, and 7 bases stayed unmatched. The germline V gene has CDR1 LNHDA and CDR2 SQIVND (reference sequence). The CDR3 extends over 15 amino acids. CDR3 nucleotide sequence: TGTGCCAGTGGTCACCGGGACAGGGGGACAGATACGCAGTATTTT. This encodes CASGHRDRGTDTQYF.

CDR3 residues: CASSLELAGFDTQYF. As DNA, the CDR3 is TGCGCCAGCAGCTTGGAACTAGCGGGTTTCGATACGCAGTATTTT. The J gene is TRBJ2-3, the V gene TRBV5-1; the match to TRBD2 covers 9 bases. V shed 0 bases and J 6 bases; nucleotides not matched to a gene: 5. Germline V CDR1 and CDR2: SGHRS, YFSETQ. There are 15 residues in the CDR3.

The rearrangement links TRBV10-3 to TRBJ2-5, with D possibly called TRBD1 or TRBD2 (5 bases each). Between the trimmed V and J ends, which lost 6 bases and 5 bases, there was a span of 13 bases. Looked up from germline, CDR1 is ENHRY and CDR2 is SYGVKD. The CDR3 has 13 amino acids. The CDR3: CAISSGARETQYF. Written as DNA, the CDR3 is TGTGCCATCAGCTCCGGGGCGAGGGAGACCCAGTACTTC.

J is TRBJ2-1 and V is TRBV18; D uncertain. Trimming took 2 bases from V and 10 from J, leaving 12 bases between them. Germline V lookup: CDR1 KGHSH, CDR2 LQKENI. This CDR3 spans 13 amino acids. CDR3 DNA sequence: TGTGCCAGCTCACCATACCCTAACGGCGAGCAGTTCTTC. It specifies CASSPYPNGEQFF. The full variable domain, rest sourced from reference TRBV18 and TRBJ2-1, is NAGVMQNPRHLVRRRGQEARLRCSPMKGHSHVYWYRQLPEEGLKFMVYLQKENIIDESGMPKERFSAEFPKEGPSILRIQQVVRGDSAAYFCASSPYPNGEQFFGPGTRLTVL.

The DNA of the CDR3 is TGTGCCAGCAGCCGGGCAGGGACAAGCACAGATACGCAGTATTTT. This sequence encodes CASSRAGTSTDTQYF. This chain connects TRBV11-2 to TRBJ2-3, with D possibly matching TRBD1 (6 bases). The germline gives CDR1 SGHAT, CDR2 FQNNGV. V was shortened by 5 bases and J by 0 bases, with 12 bases between the two germline ends. The CDR3 is 15 residues long.

The chain employs TRBV11-1 and TRBJ1-2; D is undetermined. CDR1 and CDR2 (germline): SGHAT, FQDESV (reference sequence). This CDR3 has 12 amino acids. The V and J ends lost 10 bases and 8 bases respectively, with 17 bases between them. The CDR3 region has the DNA TGTGCCACCAACCCCCGCGGGGTCGGCTACACCTTC. Protein sequence: CATNPRGVGYTF. The full variable domain, rest sourced from reference TRBV11-1 and TRBJ1-2, is EAEVAQSPRYKITEKSQAVAFWCDPISGHATLYWYRQILGQGPELLVQFQDESVVDDSQLPKDRFSAERLKGVDSTLKIQPAELGDSAMYLCATNPRGVGYTFGSGTRLTVV.

This clone was seen only once. CDR3 sequence reads: CASNSGRTPQHF. CDR3 nucleotides: TGTGCCAGCAATAGTGGCCGGACGCCCCAGCATTTT. The V gene is TRBV6-6, the J gene TRBJ1-5; no firm D call. This CDR3 is 12 amino acids long. CDR1 and CDR2 (germline): MNHNY, SVGAGI (reference sequence). V was cut by 7 bases and J by 9 bases, with 13 bases left in between.

The genes are TRBV9 and TRBJ2-2; 8 bases are shared with TRBD1. V lost 3 bases, J lost 7 bases, and 5 bases stayed unmatched. Germline CDR1 SGDLS, CDR2 YYNGEE. CDR3 length: 14 residues. CDR3 nucleotides: TGTGCCAGCAGCGAGACAGGGGTGGTCGGGGAGCTGTTTTTT. Its translation is CASSETGVVGELFF. The full variable domain, its missing parts supplied by reference TRBV9 and TRBJ2-2, is DSGVTQTPKHLITATGQRVTLRCSPRSGDLSVYWYQQSLDQGLQFLIQYYNGEERAKGNILERFSAQQFPDLHSELNLSSLELGDSALYFCASSETGVVGELFFGEGSRLTVL.

V and J are TRBV7-9 and TRBJ1-2; the match to TRBD1 covers 7 bases. The ends lost 5 bases at V and 3 bases at J; junction bases unmatched: 6. This CDR3 region has 14 residues. The germline V gene encodes CDR1 SEHNR and CDR2 FQNEAQ (reference sequence). In DNA form, the CDR3 reads TGTGCCAGCAGCCCGACGACAGGGTACTATGGCTACACCTTC. The encoded protein is CASSPTTGYYGYTF.

This clone was seen just once. V usage is TRBV19 and J usage is TRBJ2-7, with D unclear. The V gene's germline CDR1 is LNHDA and CDR2 SQIVND (reference sequence). The V end lost 4 bases, the J end lost 0 bases, and 16 bases lay between the germline ends. CDR3 length: 16 residues. The CDR3: CASSKEARMSSYEQYF. As DNA, the CDR3 is TGTGCCAGTAGTAAAGAGGCTCGGATGAGCTCCTACGAGCAGTACTTC. Full variable domain (outside the CDR3, taken from reference TRBV19 and TRBJ2-7): DGGITQSPKYLFRKEGQNVTLSCEQNLNHDAMYWYRQDPGQGLRLIYYSQIVNDFQKGDIAEGYSVSREKKESFPLTVTSAQKNPTAFYLCASSKEARMSSYEQYFGPGTRLTVT.

This chain links TRBV18 with TRBJ2-3, with 9 nucleotides matching TRBD1. Germline V gene sequence: CDR1 KGHSH, CDR2 LQKENI. The CDR3 has 14 residues. V was clipped by 6 bases and J by 3 bases; unmatched bases: 4. The CDR3 loop is CASSDRGSTDTQYF. CDR3 nucleotides: TGTGCCAGCTCGGACAGGGGTAGTACAGATACGCAGTATTTT.

V usage is TRBV30 and J usage is TRBJ2-5; weak D call: TRBD2 (5 bases). The length of the CDR3 is 15 residues. The germline CDR1 and CDR2 sequences are GTSNPN and SVGIG (reference sequence). The V end lost 0 bases, the J end lost 5 bases, and 16 bases lay between the germline ends. CDR3 protein: CAWSVAGPADETQYF. The DNA of the CDR3 is TGTGCCTGGAGTGTGGCGGGCCCCGCTGACGAGACCCAGTACTTC. Based on the CDR3 plus reference TRBV30 and TRBJ2-5, the full variable domain is SQTIHQWPATLVQPVGSPLSLECTVEGTSNPNLYWYRQAAGRGLQLLFYSVGIGQISSEVPQNLSASRPQDRQFILSSKKLLLSDSGFYLCAWSVAGPADETQYFGPGTRLLVL.

The chain carries TRBV19 and TRBJ1-1; TRBD1 aligns across 8 bases. The length of the CDR3 is 13 residues. The germline V gene has CDR1 LNHDA and CDR2 SQIVND (reference sequence). The J segment lost 5 bases and the V segment lost 5 bases, leaving 4 bases of the junction unmatched. CDR3 nucleotides: TGTGCCAGTAGTGAGACAGGGGAAACTGAAGCTTTCTTT. Encoded protein: CASSETGETEAFF.

This clone was seen only once. The V gene is TRBV5-4, the J gene TRBJ2-1; D call uncertain. CDR3 length: 16 amino acids. Per germline, CDR1 SGHNT and CDR2 YYREEE (reference sequence). Between the trimmed V and J ends, which lost 0 bases and 1 base, there was a span of 11 bases. Here the CDR3 reads CASSLAAARSYNEQFF. The CDR3 coding sequence is TGTGCCAGCAGCTTGGCCGCTGCACGGTCCTACAATGAGCAGTTCTTC.